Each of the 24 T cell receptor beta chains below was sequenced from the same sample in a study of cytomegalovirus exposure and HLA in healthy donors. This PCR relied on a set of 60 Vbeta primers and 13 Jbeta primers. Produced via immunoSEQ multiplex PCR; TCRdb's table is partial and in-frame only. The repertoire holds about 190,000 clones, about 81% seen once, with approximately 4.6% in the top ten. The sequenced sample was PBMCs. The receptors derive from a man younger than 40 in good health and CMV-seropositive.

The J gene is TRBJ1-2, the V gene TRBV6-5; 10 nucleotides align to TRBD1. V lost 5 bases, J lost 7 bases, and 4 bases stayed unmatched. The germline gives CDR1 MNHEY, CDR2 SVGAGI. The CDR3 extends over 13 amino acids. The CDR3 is CASSNRDRGGYTF. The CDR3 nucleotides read TGTGCCAGCAGTAACCGGGACAGGGGTGGCTACACCTTC.

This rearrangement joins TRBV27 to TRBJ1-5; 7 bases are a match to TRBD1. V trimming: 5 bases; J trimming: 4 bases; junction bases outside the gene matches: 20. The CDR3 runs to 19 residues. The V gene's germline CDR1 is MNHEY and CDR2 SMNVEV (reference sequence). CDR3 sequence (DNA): TGTGCCAGCAGTCCAATATCTGCCGGGACAGTGGTAAATAATCAGCCCCAGCATTTT. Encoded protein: CASSPISAGTVVNNQPQHF.

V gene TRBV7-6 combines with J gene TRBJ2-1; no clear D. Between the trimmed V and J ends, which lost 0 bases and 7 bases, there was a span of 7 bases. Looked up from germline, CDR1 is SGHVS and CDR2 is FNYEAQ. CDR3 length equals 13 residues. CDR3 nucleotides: TGTGCCAGCAGCTTAGCGCAGCGAAATGAGCAGTTCTTC. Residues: CASSLAQRNEQFF.

In DNA form, the CDR3 reads TGTGCCAGCAGTGCCCGGAGGGGTACGCAGTATTTT. Amino acid sequence: CASSARRGTQYF. J is TRBJ2-3 and V is TRBV27, with TRBD2 as a possible D gene (6 bases). Per germline, CDR1 MNHEY and CDR2 SMNVEV (reference sequence). CDR3 length: 12 amino acids. Trimming stripped 5 bases from V and 8 bases from J, with 11 bases between.

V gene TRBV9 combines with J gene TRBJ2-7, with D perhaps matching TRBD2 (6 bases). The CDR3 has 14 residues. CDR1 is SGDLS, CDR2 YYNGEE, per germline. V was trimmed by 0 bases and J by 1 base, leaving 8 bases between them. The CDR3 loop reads CASSVGGVSYEQYF. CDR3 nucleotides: TGTGCCAGCAGCGTAGGGGGGGTATCCTACGAGCAGTACTTC.

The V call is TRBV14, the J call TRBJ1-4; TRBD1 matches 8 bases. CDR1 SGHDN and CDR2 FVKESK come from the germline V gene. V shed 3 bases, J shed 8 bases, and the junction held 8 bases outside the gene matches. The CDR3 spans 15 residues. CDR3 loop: CASSHIGQGAEKLFF. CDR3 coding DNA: TGTGCCAGCAGCCACATTGGACAGGGAGCAGAAAAACTGTTTTTT. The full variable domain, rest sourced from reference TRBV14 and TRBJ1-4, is EAGVTQFPSHSVIEKGQTVTLRCDPISGHDNLYWYRRVMGKEIKFLLHFVKESKQDESGMPNNRFLAERTGGTYSTLKVQPAELEDSGVYFCASSHIGQGAEKLFFGSGTQLSVL.

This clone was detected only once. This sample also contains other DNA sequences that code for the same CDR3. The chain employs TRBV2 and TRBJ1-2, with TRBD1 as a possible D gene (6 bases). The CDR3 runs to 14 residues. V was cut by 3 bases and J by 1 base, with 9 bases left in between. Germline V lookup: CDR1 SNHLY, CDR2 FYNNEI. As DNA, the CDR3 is TGTGCCAGCAGTGAGGACAGAAGTAACTATGGCTACACCTTC. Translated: CASSEDRSNYGYTF.

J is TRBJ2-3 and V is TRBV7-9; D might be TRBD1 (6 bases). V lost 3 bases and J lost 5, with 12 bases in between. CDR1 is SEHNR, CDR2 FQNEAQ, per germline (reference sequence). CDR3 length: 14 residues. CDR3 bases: TGTGCCAGCAGCTTTTGGGGGCCAGGAGATACGCAGTATTTT. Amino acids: CASSFWGPGDTQYF.

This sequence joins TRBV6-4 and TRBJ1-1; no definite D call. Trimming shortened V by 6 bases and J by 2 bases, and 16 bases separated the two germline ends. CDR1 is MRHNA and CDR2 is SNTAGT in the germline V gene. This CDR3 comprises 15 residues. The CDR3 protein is CASSPTPASNTEAFF. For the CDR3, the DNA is TGTGCCAGCAGCCCGACTCCAGCGTCTAACACTGAAGCTTTCTTT.

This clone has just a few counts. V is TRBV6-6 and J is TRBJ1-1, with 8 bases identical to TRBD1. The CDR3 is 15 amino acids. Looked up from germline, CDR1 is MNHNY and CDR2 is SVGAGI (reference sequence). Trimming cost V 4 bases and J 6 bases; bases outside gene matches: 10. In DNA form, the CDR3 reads TGTGCCAGCAGTTCGGTTTCAGGGGGCCTTCCTGAAGCTTTCTTT. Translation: CASSSVSGGLPEAFF.

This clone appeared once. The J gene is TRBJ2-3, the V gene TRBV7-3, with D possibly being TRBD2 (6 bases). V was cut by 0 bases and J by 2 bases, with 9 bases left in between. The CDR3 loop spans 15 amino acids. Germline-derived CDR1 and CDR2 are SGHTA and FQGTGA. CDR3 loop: CASSLTSGFTDTQYF. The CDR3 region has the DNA TGTGCCAGCAGCTTAACTAGCGGTTTCACAGATACGCAGTATTTT.

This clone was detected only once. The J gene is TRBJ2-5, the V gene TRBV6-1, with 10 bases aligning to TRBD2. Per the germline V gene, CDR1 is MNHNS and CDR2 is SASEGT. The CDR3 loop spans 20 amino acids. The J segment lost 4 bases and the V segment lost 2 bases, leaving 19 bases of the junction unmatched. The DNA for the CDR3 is TGTGCCAGCAGTGAATTATCCCCCGGACTAGCGGCCCTTAGGGGAGAGACCCAGTACTTC. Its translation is CASSELSPGLAALRGETQYF.

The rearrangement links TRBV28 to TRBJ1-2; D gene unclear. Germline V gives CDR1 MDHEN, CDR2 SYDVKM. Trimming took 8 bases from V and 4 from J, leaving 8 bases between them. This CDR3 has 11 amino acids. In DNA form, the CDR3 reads TGTGCCAGCTCCCCATCCTATGGCTACACCTTC. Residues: CASSPSYGYTF.

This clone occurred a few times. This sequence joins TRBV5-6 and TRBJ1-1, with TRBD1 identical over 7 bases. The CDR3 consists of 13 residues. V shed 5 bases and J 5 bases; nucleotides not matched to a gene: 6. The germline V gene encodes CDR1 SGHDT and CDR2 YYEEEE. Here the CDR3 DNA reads TGTGCCAGCAGTTCTGGACAGGCGACTGAAGCTTTCTTT. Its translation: CASSSGQATEAFF.

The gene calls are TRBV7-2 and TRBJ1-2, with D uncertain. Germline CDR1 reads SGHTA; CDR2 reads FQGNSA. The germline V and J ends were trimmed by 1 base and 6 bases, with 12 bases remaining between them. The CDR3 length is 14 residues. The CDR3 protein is CASSLERGYDGYTF. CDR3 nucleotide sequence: TGTGCCAGCAGCTTAGAACGGGGTTATGATGGCTACACCTTC.

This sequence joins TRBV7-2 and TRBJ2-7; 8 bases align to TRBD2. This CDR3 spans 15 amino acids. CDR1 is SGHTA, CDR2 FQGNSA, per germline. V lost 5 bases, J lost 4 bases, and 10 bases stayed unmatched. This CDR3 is CASSPSSGRGYEQYF. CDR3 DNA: TGTGCCAGCAGCCCATCCAGCGGGAGAGGGTACGAGCAGTACTTC.

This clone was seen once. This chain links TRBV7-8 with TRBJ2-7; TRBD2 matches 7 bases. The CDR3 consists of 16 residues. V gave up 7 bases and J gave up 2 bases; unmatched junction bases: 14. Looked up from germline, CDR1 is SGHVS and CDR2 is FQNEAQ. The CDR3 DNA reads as TGTGCCAGCACGCTATCCGAAACTCTAGCGGCCTACGAGCAGTACTTC. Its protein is CASTLSETLAAYEQYF.

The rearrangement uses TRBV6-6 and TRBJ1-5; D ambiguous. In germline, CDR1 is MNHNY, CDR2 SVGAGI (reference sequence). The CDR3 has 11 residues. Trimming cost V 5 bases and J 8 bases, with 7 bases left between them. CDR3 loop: CASSEREPQHF. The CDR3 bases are TGTGCCAGCAGTGAGCGGGAGCCCCAGCATTTT.

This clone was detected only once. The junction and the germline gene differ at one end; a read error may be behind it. CDR3 residues: CASRLGPQGNYGYTF. The CDR3 nucleotides are TGTGCCAGCCGTTTGGGCCCACAGGGGAACTATGGCTACACCTTC. The chain uses TRBV27 and TRBJ1-2, with 7 bases that match TRBD1. CDR1 is MNHEY, CDR2 SMNVEV, per germline (reference sequence). CDR3 length: 15 residues.

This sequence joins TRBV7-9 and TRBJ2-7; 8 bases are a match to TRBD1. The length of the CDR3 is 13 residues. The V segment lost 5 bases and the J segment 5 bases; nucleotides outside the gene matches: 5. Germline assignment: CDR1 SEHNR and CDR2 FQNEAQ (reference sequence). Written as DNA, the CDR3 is TGTGCCAGCAGCCGTGGACAGGGCAACGAGCAGTACTTC. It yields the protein CASSRGQGNEQYF.

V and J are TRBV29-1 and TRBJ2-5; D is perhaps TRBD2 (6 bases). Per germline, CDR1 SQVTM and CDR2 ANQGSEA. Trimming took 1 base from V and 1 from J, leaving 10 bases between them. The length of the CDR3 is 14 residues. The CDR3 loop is CSVEGVAAQETQYF. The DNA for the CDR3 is TGCAGCGTTGAAGGGGTAGCGGCCCAAGAGACCCAGTACTTC.

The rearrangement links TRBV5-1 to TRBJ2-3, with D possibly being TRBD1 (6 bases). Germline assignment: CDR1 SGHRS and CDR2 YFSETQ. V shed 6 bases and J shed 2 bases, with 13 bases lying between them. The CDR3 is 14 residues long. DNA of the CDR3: TGCGCCAGCAAGCAGGGGACGACCACAGATACGCAGTATTTT. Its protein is CASKQGTTTDTQYF.

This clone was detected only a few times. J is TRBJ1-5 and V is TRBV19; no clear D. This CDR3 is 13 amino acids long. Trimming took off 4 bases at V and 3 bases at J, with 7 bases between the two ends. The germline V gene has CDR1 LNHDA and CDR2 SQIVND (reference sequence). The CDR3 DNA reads TGTGCCAGTAGTAGGGCGTACAATCAGCCCCAGCATTTT. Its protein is CASSRAYNQPQHF.

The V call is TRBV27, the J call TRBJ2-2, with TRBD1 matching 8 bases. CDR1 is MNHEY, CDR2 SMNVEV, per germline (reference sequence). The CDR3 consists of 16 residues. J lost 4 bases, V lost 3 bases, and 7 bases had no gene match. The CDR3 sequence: CASSFDRGILTGELFF. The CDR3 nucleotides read TGTGCCAGCAGTTTCGACAGGGGTATCCTCACCGGGGAGCTGTTTTTT.